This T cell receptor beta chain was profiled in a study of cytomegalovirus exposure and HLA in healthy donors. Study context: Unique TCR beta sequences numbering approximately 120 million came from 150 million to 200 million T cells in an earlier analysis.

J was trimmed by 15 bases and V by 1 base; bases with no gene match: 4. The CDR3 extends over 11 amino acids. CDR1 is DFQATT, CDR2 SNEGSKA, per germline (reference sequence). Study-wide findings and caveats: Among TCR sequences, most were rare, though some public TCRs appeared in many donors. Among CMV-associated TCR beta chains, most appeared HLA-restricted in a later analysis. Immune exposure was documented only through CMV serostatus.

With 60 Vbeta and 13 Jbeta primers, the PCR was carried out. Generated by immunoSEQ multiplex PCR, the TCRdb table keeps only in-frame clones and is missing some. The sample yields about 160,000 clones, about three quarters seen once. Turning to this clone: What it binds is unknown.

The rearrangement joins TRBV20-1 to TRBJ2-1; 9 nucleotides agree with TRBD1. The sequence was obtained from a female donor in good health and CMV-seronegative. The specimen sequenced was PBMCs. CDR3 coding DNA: TGCAGTGCTAGAGGGGACAGGGTTCCGTTCTTC. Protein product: CSARGDRVPFF.